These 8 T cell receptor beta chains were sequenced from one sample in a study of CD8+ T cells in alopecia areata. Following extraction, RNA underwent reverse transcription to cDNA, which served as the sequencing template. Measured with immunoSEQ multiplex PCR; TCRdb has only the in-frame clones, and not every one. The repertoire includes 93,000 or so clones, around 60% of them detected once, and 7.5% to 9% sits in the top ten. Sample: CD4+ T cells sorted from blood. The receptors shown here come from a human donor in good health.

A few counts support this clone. The CDR3 DNA reads as TGTGCCAGCAGCTTAGACGGAGAGACCCAGTACTTC. Its protein is CASSLDGETQYF. The rearrangement uses TRBV7-2 and TRBJ2-5; no definite D call. From germline, CDR1 is SGHTA and CDR2 FQGNSA. V lost 1 base, J lost 4 bases, and 4 bases lay in between. The CDR3 spans 12 residues.

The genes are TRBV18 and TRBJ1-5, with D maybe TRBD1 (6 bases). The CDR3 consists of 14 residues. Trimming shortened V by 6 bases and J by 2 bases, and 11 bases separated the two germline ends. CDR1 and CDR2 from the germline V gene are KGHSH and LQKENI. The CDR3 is CASSGRQGNQPQHF. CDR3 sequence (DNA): TGTGCCAGCTCTGGTCGACAGGGCAATCAGCCCCAGCATTTT.

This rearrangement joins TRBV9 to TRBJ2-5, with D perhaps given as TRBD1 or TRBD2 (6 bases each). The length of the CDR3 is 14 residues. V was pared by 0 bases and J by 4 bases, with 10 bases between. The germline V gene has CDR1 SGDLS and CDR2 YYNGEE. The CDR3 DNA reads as TGTGCCAGCAGCGTAGTCGGGGGCGGAGAGACCCAGTACTTC. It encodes CASSVVGGGETQYF.

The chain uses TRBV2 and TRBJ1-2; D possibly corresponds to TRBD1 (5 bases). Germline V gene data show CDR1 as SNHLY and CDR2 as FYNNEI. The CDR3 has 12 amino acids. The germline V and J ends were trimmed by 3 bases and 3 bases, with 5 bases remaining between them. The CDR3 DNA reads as TGTGCCAGCAGTGAGACAGACTATGGCTACACCTTC. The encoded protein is CASSETDYGYTF. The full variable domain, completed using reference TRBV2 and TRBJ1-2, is EPEVTQTPSHQVTQMGQEVILRCVPISNHLYFYWYRQILGQKVEFLVSFYNNEISEKSEIFDDQFSVERPDGSNFTLKIRSTKLEDSAMYFCASSETDYGYTFGSGTRLTVV.

As DNA, the CDR3 is TGTGCCAGCAGCCAAGATTTTGGCAGGAGATATGAAGCTTTCTTT. It yields the protein CASSQDFGRRYEAFF. The V call is TRBV4-2, the J call TRBJ1-1; D gene uncertain. Germline V CDR1 and CDR2: LGHNA, YNFKEQ. The V end lost 0 bases, the J end lost 7 bases, and 15 bases lay between the germline ends. There are 15 residues in the CDR3.

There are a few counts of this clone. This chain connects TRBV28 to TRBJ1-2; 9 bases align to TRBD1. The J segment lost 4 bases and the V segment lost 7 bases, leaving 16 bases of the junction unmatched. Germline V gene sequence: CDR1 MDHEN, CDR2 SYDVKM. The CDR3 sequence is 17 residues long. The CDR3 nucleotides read TGTGCCAGCAAACCAGAGACAGGGGGAAGCGGAGGCTATGGCTACACCTTC. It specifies CASKPETGGSGGYGYTF.

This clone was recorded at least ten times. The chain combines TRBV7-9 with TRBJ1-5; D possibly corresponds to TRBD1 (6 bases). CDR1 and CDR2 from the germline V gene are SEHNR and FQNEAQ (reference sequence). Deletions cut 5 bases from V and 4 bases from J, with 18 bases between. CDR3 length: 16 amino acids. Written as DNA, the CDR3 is TGTGCCAGCAGCCTCACTGAGGGGGGCTTTAATCAGCCCCAGCATTTT. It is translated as CASSLTEGGFNQPQHF.

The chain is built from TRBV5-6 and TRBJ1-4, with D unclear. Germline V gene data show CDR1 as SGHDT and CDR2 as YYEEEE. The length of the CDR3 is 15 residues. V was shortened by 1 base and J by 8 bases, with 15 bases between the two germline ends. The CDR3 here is CASSLPGRENEKLFF. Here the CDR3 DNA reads TGTGCCAGCAGCTTGCCGGGGAGGGAGAACGAAAAACTGTTTTTT.